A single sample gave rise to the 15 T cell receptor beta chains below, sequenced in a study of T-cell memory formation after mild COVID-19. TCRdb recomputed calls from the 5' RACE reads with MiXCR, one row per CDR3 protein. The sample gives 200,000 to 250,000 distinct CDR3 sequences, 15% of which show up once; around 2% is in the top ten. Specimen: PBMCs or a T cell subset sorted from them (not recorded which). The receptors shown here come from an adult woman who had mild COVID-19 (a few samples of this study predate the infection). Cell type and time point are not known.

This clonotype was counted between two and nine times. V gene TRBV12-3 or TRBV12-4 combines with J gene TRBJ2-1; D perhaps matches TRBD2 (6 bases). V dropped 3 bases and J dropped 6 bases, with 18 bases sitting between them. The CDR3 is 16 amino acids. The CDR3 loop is CASSFRTGDARNEQFF. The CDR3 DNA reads TGTGCCAGCAGTTTCCGGACGGGAGATGCTCGCAATGAGCAGTTCTTC.

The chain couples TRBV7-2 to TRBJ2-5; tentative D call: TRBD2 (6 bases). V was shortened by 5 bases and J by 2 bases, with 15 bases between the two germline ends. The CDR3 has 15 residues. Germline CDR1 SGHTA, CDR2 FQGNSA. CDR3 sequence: CASSEVGGGQETQYF. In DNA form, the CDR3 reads TGTGCCAGCAGCGAGGTGGGGGGTGGGCAAGAGACCCAGTACTTC.

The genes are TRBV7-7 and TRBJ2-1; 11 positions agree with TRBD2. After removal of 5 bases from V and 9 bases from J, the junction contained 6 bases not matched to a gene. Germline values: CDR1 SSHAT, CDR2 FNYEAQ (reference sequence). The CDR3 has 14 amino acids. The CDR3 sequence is CASSATSGAGEQFF. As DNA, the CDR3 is TGTGCCAGCAGCGCGACTAGCGGGGCGGGTGAGCAGTTCTTC.

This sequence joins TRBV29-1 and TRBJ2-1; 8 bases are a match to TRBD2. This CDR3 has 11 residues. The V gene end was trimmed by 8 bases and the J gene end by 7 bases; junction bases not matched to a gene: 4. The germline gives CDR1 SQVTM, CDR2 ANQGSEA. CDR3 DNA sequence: TGCAGCAAGCGGGAGACGAATGAGCAGTTCTTC. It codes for CSKRETNEQFF.

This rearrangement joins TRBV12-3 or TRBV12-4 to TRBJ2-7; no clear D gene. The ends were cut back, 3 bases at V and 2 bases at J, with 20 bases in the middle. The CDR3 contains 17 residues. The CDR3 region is CASSLSAWPYLTYEQYF. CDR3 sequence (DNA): TGTGCCAGCAGTTTGTCCGCATGGCCTTACTTGACCTACGAGCAGTACTTC.

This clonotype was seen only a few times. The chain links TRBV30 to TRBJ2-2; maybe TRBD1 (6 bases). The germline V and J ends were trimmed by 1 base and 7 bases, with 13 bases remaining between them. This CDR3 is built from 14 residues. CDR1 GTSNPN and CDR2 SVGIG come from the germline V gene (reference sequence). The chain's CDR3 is CAWSDQGIGGELFF. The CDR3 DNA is TGTGCCTGGAGTGACCAGGGGATTGGCGGGGAGCTGTTTTTT.

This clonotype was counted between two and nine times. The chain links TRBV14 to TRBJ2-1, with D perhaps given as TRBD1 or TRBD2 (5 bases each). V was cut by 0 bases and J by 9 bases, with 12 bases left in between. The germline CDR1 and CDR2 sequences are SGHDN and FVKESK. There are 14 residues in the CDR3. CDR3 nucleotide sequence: TGTGCCAGCAGCCAAGATCGGGGTAGGGGTGAGCAGTTCTTC. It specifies CASSQDRGRGEQFF.

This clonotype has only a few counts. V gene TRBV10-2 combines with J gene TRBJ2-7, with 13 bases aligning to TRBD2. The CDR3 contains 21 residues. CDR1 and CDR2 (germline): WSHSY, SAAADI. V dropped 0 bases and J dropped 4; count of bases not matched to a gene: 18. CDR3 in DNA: TGCGCCAGCAGTGAGTCTTACAGTGGACTAGCGGGAGAACTCTGGAGATACGAGCAGTACTTC. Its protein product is CASSESYSGLAGELWRYEQYF.

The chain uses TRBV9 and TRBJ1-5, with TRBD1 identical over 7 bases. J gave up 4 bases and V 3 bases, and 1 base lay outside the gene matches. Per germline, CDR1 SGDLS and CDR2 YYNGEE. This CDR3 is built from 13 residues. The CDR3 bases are TGTGCCAGCAGCGCGGACAGGAATCAGCCCCAGCATTTT. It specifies CASSADRNQPQHF.

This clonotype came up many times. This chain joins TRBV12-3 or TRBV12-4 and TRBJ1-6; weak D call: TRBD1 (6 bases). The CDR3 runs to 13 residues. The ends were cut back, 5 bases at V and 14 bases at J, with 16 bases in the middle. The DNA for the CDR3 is TGTGCCAGCAGTCCCACCGGACAGCCCACCCTCCACTTT. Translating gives CASSPTGQPTLHF.

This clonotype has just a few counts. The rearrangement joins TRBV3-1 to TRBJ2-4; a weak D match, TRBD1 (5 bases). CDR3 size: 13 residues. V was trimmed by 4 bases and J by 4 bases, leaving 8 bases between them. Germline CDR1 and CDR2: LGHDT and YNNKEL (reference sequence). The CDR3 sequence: CASSLSGKNIQYF. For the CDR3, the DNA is TGTGCCAGCAGCCTCTCAGGGAAAAACATTCAGTACTTC.

DNA for the CDR3: TGTGCCACCAGCAGAGAGAGGGGACAGGCGAGTGTGAACACTGAAGCTTTCTTT. Amino acid sequence: CATSRERGQASVNTEAFF. V is TRBV15 and J is TRBJ1-1, with 8 bases lining up with TRBD1. The CDR3 contains 18 residues. Germline values: CDR1 LNHNV, CDR2 YYDKDF (reference sequence). J lost 0 bases, V lost 0 bases, and 9 bases had no gene match.

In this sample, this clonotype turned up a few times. The CDR3 spells CAISVTSGGQETQYF. The CDR3 DNA follows: TGTGCCATCAGTGTGACTAGCGGGGGCCAAGAGACCCAGTACTTC. The J gene is TRBJ2-5, the V gene TRBV10-3, with 12 bases identical to TRBD2. Germline V lookup: CDR1 ENHRY, CDR2 SYGVKD. This CDR3 is 15 amino acids long. Unmatched junction bases numbered 1, after V lost 4 bases and J lost 1 base.

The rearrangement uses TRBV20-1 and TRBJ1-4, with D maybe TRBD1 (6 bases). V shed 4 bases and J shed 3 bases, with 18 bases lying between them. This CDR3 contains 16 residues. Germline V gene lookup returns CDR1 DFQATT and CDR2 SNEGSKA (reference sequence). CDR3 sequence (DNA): TGCAGTGCTACACTGCTGGGGGGCGCGCCTAATGAAAAACTGTTTTTT. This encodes CSATLLGGAPNEKLFF.

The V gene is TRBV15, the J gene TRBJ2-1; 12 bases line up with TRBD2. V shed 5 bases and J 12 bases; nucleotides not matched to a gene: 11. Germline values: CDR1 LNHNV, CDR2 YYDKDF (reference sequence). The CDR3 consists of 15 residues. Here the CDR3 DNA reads TGTGCCACCAGCCAACCGGGGCTAGCGGGAGGGGGGCAGTTCTTC. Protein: CATSQPGLAGGGQFF.